The 12 T cell receptor beta chains below were found in one sample sequenced in a study of blood T cell repertoires in COVID-19. Some clones are missing from TCRdb's copy, which holds only in-frame ones; the method was immunoSEQ multiplex PCR. The table has about 200,000 clones, more than 75% seen once. The sample consisted of peripheral blood. These TCRs come from a human donor in a cohort sampled during active COVID-19.

The chain couples TRBV5-4 to TRBJ2-5; 11 positions match TRBD2. Germline V CDR1 and CDR2: SGHNT, YYREEE (reference sequence). The CDR3 totals 15 residues. Germline trimming cut 4 bases from V and 1 base from J; bases unmatched to any gene: 3. CDR3 nucleotides: TGTGCCAGCAGCCAAGGACTAGCGGGCCAAGAGACCCAGTACTTC. This sequence encodes CASSQGLAGQETQYF.

This clone was detected once. The V gene is TRBV10-2, the J gene TRBJ2-7; weak D call: TRBD2 (5 bases). There are 13 residues in the CDR3. CDR1 and CDR2 from the germline V gene are WSHSY and SAAADI. V lost 3 bases, J lost 3 bases, and 9 bases lay in between. Written as DNA, the CDR3 is TGCGCCAGCAGTGACGGGATTATCTACGAGCAGTACTTC. This translates into CASSDGIIYEQYF.

The genes are TRBV5-4 and TRBJ2-5, with 7 bases that match TRBD2. V shed 0 bases and J 5 bases; nucleotides not matched to a gene: 7. This CDR3 spans 15 amino acids. Germline values: CDR1 SGHNT, CDR2 YYREEE (reference sequence). The CDR3 region has the DNA TGTGCCAGCAGCTTGGGAGGACTAGAGGGGGAGACCCAGTACTTC. Amino acids: CASSLGGLEGETQYF.

The chain couples TRBV9 to TRBJ2-1; the match to TRBD2 covers 16 bases. Germline lookup yields CDR1 SGDLS and CDR2 YYNGEE. The CDR3 runs to 17 residues. V was clipped by 4 bases and J by 2 bases; unmatched bases: 3. The CDR3 region is CASSPGTSGGAYNEQFF. The CDR3 DNA reads TGTGCCAGCAGCCCTGGGACTAGCGGGGGGGCCTACAATGAGCAGTTCTTC.

This clone was seen only once. The CDR3 DNA follows: TGTGCCAGCAGGGGGAGCGGAGCTCGCACCGGGGAGCTGTTTTTT. Translation gives CASRGSGARTGELFF. The rearrangement joins TRBV2 to TRBJ2-2; D is perhaps TRBD2 (5 bases). V was pared by 6 bases and J by 4 bases, with 15 bases between. The germline CDR1 and CDR2 sequences are SNHLY and FYNNEI. The CDR3 is 15 residues long.

The genes are TRBV9 and TRBJ1-1, with a tentative D call TRBD1 (6 bases). Germline assignment: CDR1 SGDLS and CDR2 YYNGEE. The CDR3 length is 14 residues. V was trimmed by 4 bases and J by 4 bases, leaving 14 bases between them. As DNA, the CDR3 is TGTGCCAGCAGCCCCCTAGGGGGTCCCACTGAAGCTTTCTTT. As protein: CASSPLGGPTEAFF.

The chain employs TRBV4-1 and TRBJ1-2; the D is unclear. With 4 bases removed from V and 8 bases from J, the gap between germline ends came to 26 bases. CDR1 MGHRA and CDR2 YSYEKL come from the germline V gene. This CDR3 region has 17 residues. CDR3 residues: CASSPTPTDRGFRGYTF. In DNA form, the CDR3 reads TGCGCCAGCAGCCCGACGCCCACGGACCGGGGATTCAGGGGCTACACCTTC.

V is TRBV7-9 and J is TRBJ2-1; the match to TRBD2 covers 12 bases. Germline V gene sequence: CDR1 SEHNR, CDR2 FQNEAQ (reference sequence). After removal of 4 bases from V and 9 bases from J, the junction contained 10 bases not matched to a gene. The CDR3 has 16 amino acids. CDR3 DNA: TGTGCCAGCAGCTCCCTACTAGCGGGGGGCCCCGGTGAGCAGTTCTTC. As protein: CASSSLLAGGPGEQFF.

V usage is TRBV2 and J usage is TRBJ2-3, with 9 bases matching TRBD1. Losses at the gene ends were 7 bases for V and 1 base for J; bases not matched to a gene: 6. This CDR3 comprises 15 residues. The germline V gene has CDR1 SNHLY and CDR2 FYNNEI. The CDR3 protein is CASTTGGVGTDTQYF. For the CDR3, the DNA is TGTGCCAGCACTACAGGGGGCGTTGGCACAGATACGCAGTATTTT.

The chain has TRBV19 and TRBJ1-2; TRBD1 matches at 7 bases. The V and J ends lost 3 bases and 6 bases, in that order; junction bases with no gene match: 7. Looked up from germline, CDR1 is LNHDA and CDR2 is SQIVND (reference sequence). The length of the CDR3 is 14 residues. CDR3 protein: CASSIGQAEDGYTF. CDR3 bases: TGTGCCAGTAGTATCGGACAGGCCGAGGATGGCTACACCTTC.

The CDR3 DNA reads TGTGCCACCAGTGATCCTGGACAGGGAGGGTATGGCTACACCTTC. It yields the protein CATSDPGQGGYGYTF. The chain joins TRBV24-1 to TRBJ1-2; TRBD1 agrees at 8 bases. The junction had 7 bases not matched to a gene; V was cut back by 3 bases and J by 5 bases. This CDR3 contains 15 residues. CDR1 and CDR2 from the germline V gene are KGHDR and SFDVKD.

The V gene is TRBV18, the J gene TRBJ2-5; 9 positions match TRBD1. Unmatched junction bases numbered 9, after V lost 3 bases and J lost 4 bases. CDR3 length: 16 amino acids. From germline, CDR1 is KGHSH and CDR2 LQKENI. CDR3 nucleotide sequence: TGTGCCAGCTCACCCCTTACCTCGACAGGGGGAGAGACCCAGTACTTC. Encoded protein: CASSPLTSTGGETQYF.